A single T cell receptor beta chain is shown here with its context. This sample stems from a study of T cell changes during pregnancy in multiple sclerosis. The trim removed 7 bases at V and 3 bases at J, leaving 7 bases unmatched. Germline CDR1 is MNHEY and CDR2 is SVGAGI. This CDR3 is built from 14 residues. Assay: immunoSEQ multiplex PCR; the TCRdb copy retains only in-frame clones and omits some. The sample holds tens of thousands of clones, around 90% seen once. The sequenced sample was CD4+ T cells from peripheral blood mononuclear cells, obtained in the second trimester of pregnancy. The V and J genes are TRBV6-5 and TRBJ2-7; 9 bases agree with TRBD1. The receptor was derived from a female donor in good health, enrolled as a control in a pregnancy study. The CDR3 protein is CASTTPGQGYEQYF. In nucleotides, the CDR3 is TGTGCCAGCACAACCCCGGGACAGGGCTACGAGCAGTACTTC.